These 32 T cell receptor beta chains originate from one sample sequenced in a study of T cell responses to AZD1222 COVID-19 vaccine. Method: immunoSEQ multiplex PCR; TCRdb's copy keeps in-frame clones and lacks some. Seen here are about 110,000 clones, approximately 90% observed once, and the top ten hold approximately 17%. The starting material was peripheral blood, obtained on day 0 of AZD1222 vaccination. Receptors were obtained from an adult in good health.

In DNA, the CDR3 is TGTGCCAGCAGCGTCGGGACACTTTATAGCAATCAGCCCCAGCATTTT. It is translated as CASSVGTLYSNQPQHF. This sequence joins TRBV2 and TRBJ1-5; D is possibly TRBD1 (6 bases). Between the trimmed V and J ends, which lost 6 bases and 0 bases, there was a span of 15 bases. The CDR3 totals 16 residues. Germline-derived CDR1 and CDR2 are SNHLY and FYNNEI. Complete variable domain (other parts from reference TRBV2 and TRBJ1-5): EPEVTQTPSHQVTQMGQEVILRCVPISNHLYFYWYRQILGQKVEFLVSFYNNEISEKSEIFDDQFSVERPDGSNFTLKIRSTKLEDSAMYFCASSVGTLYSNQPQHFGDGTRLSIL.

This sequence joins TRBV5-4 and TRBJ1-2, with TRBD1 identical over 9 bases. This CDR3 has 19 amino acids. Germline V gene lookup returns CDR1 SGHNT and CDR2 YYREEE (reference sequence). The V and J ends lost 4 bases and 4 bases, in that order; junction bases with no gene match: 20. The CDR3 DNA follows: TGTGCCAGCAGCGCAAACCCCCGGGACAGGGATCGTCGAAGCTATGGCTACACCTTC. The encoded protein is CASSANPRDRDRRSYGYTF.

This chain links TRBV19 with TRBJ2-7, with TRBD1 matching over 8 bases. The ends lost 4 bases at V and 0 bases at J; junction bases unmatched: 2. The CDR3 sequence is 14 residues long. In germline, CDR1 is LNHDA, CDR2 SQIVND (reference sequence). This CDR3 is CASSTTGDSYEQYF. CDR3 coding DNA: TGTGCCAGTAGTACGACAGGGGACTCCTACGAGCAGTACTTC.

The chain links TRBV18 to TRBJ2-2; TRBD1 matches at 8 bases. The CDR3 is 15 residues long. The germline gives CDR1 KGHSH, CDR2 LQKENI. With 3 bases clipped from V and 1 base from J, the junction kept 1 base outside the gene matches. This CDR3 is CASSPGQENTGELFF. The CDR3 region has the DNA TGTGCCAGCTCACCGGGACAGGAGAACACCGGGGAGCTGTTTTTT.

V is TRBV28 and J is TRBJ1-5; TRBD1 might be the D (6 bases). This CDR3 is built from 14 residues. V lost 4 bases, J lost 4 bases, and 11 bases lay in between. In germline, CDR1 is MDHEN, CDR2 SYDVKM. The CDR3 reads CASSSPGANQPQHF. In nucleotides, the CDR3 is TGTGCCAGCAGTTCCCCGGGGGCGAATCAGCCCCAGCATTTT. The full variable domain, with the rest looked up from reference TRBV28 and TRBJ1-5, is DVKVTQSSRYLVKRTGEKVFLECVQDMDHENMFWYRQDPGLGLRLIYFSYDVKMKEKGDIPEGYSVSREKKERFSLILESASTNQTSMYLCASSSPGANQPQHFGDGTRLSIL.

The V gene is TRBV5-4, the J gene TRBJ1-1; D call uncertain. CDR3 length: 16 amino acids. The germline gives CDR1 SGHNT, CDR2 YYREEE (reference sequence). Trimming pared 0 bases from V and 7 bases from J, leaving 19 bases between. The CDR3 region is CASSLANGVVRVEAFF. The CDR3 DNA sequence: TGTGCCAGCAGCTTGGCCAATGGTGTTGTACGGGTTGAAGCTTTCTTT. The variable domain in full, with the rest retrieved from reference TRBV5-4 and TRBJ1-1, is ETGVTQSPTHLIKTRGQQVTLRCSSQSGHNTVSWYQQALGQGPQFIFQYYREEENGRGNFPPRFSGLQFPNYSSELNVNALELDDSALYLCASSLANGVVRVEAFFGQGTRLTVV.

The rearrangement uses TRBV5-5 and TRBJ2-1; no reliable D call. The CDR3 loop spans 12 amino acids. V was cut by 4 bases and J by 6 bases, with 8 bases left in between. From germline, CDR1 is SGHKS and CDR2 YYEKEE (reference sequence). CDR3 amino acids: CASSVQLNEQFF. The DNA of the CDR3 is TGTGCCAGCAGCGTGCAGCTCAATGAGCAGTTCTTC.

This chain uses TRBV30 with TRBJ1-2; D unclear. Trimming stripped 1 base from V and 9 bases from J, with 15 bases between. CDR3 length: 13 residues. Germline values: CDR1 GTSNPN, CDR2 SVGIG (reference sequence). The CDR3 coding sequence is TGTGCCTGGAGTGCTCAGGACTATAATAGCTACACCTTC. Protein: CAWSAQDYNSYTF.

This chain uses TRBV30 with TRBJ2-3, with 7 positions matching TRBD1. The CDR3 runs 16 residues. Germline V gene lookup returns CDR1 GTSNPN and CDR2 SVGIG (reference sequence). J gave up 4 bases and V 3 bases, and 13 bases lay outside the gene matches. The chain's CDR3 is CAWSTIRGPSPDTQYF. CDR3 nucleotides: TGTGCCTGGAGCACCATTAGGGGGCCAAGCCCAGATACGCAGTATTTT.

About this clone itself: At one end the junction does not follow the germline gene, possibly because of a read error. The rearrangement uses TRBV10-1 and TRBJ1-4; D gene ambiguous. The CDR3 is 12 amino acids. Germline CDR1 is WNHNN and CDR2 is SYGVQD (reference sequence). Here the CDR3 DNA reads TGCGCCAGCAGTGCGACTAGTGAAAAACTGTTTTTT. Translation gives CASSATSEKLFF.

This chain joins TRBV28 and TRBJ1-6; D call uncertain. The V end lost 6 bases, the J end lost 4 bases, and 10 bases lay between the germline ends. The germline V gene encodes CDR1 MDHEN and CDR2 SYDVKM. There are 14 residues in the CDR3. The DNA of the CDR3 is TGTGCCAGCAGCCCAGGACTGTATAATTCACCCCTCCACTTT. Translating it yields CASSPGLYNSPLHF.

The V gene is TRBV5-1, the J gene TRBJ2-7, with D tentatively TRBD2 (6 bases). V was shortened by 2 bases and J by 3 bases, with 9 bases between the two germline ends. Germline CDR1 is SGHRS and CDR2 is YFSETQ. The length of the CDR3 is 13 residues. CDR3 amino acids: CASSFGGYYEQYF. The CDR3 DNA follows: TGCGCCAGCAGCTTCGGGGGTTACTACGAGCAGTACTTC.

The CDR3 here is CASSSQGPGELFF. CDR3 nucleotide sequence: TGCGCCAGCAGCTCACAGGGCCCCGGGGAGCTGTTTTTT. The chain carries TRBV5-1 and TRBJ2-2; tentatively, D is TRBD1 (6 bases). This CDR3 has 13 residues. The germline gives CDR1 SGHRS, CDR2 YFSETQ. Trimming left V 3 bases short and J 6 bases short, with 9 bases between.

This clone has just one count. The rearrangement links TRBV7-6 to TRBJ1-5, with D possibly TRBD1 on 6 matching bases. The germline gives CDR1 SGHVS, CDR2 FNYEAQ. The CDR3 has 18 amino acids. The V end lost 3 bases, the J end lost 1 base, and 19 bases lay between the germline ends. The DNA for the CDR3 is TGTGCCAGCAGCTTGTGGCCGGGGGGGCGATGGAGCAATCAGCCCCAGCATTTT. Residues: CASSLWPGGRWSNQPQHF.

CDR3 sequence: CASSGPGPAYEQYF. DNA of the CDR3: TGTGCCAGCAGCGGACCGGGCCCGGCCTACGAGCAGTACTTC. This chain links TRBV5-4 with TRBJ2-7; D not certain. This CDR3 comprises 14 residues. The germline gives CDR1 SGHNT, CDR2 YYREEE (reference sequence). V lost 4 bases and J 2 bases, leaving 13 bases between the germline ends. Full variable domain (outside the CDR3, taken from reference TRBV5-4 and TRBJ2-7): ETGVTQSPTHLIKTRGQQVTLRCSSQSGHNTVSWYQQALGQGPQFIFQYYREEENGRGNFPPRFSGLQFPNYSSELNVNALELDDSALYLCASSGPGPAYEQYFGPGTRLTVT.

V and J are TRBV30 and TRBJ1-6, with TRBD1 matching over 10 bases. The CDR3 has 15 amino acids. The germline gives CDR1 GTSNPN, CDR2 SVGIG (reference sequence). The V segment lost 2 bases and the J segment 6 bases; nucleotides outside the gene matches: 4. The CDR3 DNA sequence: TGTGCCTGGAGTTCTGGGACAGGGGTTAATTCACCCCTCCACTTT. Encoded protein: CAWSSGTGVNSPLHF. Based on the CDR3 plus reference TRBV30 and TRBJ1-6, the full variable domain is SQTIHQWPATLVQPVGSPLSLECTVEGTSNPNLYWYRQAAGRGLQLLFYSVGIGQISSEVPQNLSASRPQDRQFILSSKKLLLSDSGFYLCAWSSGTGVNSPLHFGNGTRLTVT.

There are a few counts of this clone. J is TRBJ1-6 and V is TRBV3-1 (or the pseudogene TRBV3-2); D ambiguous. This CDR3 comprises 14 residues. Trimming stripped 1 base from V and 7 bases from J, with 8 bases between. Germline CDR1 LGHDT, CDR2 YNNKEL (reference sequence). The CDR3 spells CASSQVRANSPLHF. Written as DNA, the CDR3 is TGTGCCAGCAGCCAAGTTAGGGCCAATTCACCCCTCCACTTT.

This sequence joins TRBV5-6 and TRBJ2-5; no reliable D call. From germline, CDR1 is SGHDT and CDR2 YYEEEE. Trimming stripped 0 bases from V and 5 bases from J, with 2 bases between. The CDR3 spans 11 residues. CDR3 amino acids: CASSLDETQYF. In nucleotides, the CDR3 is TGTGCCAGCAGCTTGGACGAGACCCAGTACTTC.

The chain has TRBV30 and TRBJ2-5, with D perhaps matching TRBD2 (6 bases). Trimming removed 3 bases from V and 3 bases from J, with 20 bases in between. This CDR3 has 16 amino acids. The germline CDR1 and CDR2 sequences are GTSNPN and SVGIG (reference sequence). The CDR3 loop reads CAWSRAGSWPKETQYF. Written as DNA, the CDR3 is TGTGCCTGGAGCCGGGCCGGGAGTTGGCCCAAAGAGACCCAGTACTTC. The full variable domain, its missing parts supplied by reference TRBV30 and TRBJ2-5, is SQTIHQWPATLVQPVGSPLSLECTVEGTSNPNLYWYRQAAGRGLQLLFYSVGIGQISSEVPQNLSASRPQDRQFILSSKKLLLSDSGFYLCAWSRAGSWPKETQYFGPGTRLLVL.

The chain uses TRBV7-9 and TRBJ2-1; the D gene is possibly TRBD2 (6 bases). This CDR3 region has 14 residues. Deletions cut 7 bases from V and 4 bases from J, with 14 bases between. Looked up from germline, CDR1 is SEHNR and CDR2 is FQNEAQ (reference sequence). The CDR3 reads CASNEGLIYNEQFF. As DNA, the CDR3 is TGTGCCAGCAACGAGGGACTGATATACAATGAGCAGTTCTTC.

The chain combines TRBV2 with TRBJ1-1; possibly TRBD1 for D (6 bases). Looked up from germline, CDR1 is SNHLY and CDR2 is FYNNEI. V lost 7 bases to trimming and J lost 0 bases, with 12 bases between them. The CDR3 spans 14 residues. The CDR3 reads CASTPGTMNTEAFF. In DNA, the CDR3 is TGTGCCAGCACACCAGGGACAATGAACACTGAAGCTTTCTTT.

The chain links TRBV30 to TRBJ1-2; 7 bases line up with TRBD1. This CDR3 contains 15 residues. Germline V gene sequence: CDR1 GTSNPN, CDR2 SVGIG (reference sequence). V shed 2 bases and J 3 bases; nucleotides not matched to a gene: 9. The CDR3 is CAWSPNRGVYYGYTF. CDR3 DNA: TGTGCCTGGAGTCCCAACAGGGGAGTTTACTATGGCTACACCTTC.

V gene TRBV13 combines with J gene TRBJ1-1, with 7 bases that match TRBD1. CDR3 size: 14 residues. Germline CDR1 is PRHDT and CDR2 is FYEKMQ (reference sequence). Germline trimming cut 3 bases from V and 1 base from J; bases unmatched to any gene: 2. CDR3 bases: TGTGCCAGCAGCTTGGCAGGGGGGAACACTGAAGCTTTCTTT. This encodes CASSLAGGNTEAFF.

For the CDR3, the DNA is TGTGCCAGCAGCTTAGTGGGGACAGGGGTAAAGAACGAGCAGTACTTC. Translating it yields CASSLVGTGVKNEQYF. The rearrangement links TRBV7-2 to TRBJ2-7, with TRBD1 matching 10 bases. Germline CDR1 reads SGHTA; CDR2 reads FQGNSA. V dropped 1 base and J dropped 5; count of bases not matched to a gene: 8. There are 16 residues in the CDR3.

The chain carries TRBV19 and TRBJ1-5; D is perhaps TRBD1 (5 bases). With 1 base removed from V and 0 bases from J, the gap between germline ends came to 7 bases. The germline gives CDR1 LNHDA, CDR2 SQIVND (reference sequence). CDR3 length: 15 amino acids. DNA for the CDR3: TGTGCCAGTAGTATAGCGGGGGTTAGCAATCAGCCCCAGCATTTT. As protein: CASSIAGVSNQPQHF.

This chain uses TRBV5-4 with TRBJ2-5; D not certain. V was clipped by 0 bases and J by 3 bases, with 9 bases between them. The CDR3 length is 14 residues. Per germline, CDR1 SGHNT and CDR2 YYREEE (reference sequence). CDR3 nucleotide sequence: TGTGCCAGCAGCTTGGGGACGGTAGAAGAGACCCAGTACTTC. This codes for CASSLGTVEETQYF.

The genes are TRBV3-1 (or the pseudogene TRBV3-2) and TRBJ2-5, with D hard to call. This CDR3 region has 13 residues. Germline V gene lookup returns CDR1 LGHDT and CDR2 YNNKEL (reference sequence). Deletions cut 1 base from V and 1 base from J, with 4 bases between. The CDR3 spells CASSQVLQETQYF. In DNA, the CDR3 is TGTGCCAGCAGCCAAGTACTCCAAGAGACCCAGTACTTC.

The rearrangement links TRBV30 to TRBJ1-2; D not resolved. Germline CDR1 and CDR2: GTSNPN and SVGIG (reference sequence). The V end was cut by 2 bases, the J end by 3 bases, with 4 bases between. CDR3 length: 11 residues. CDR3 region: CAWSRDYGYTF. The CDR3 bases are TGTGCCTGGAGTAGGGACTATGGCTACACCTTC. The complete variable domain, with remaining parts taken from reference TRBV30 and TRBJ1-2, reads SQTIHQWPATLVQPVGSPLSLECTVEGTSNPNLYWYRQAAGRGLQLLFYSVGIGQISSEVPQNLSASRPQDRQFILSSKKLLLSDSGFYLCAWSRDYGYTFGSGTRLTVV.

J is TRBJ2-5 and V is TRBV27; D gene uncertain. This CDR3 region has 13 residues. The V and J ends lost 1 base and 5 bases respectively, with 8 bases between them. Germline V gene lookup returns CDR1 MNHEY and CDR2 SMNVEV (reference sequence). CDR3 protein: CASSLFSGETQYF. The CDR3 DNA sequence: TGTGCCAGCAGTTTATTCTCTGGGGAGACCCAGTACTTC.

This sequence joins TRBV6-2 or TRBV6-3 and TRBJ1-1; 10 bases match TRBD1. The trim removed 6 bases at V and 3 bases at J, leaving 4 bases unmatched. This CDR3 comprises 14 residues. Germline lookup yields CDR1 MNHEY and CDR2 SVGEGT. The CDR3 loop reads CASSRQGADTEAFF. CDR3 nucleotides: TGTGCCAGCAGCCGACAGGGGGCAGACACTGAAGCTTTCTTT.

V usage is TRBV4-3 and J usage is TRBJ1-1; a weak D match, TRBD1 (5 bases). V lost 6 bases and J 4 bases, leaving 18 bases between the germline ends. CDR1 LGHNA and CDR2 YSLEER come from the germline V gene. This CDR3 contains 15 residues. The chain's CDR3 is CASRQKVGGGTEAFF. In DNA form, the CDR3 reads TGCGCCAGCAGGCAAAAAGTCGGGGGAGGCACTGAAGCTTTCTTT.

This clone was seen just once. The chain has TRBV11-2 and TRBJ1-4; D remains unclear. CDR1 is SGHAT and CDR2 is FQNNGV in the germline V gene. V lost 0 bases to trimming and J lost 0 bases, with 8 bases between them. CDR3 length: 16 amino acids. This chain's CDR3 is CASSLDRPATNEKLFF. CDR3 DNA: TGTGCCAGCAGCTTAGATCGCCCTGCAACTAATGAAAAACTGTTTTTT.